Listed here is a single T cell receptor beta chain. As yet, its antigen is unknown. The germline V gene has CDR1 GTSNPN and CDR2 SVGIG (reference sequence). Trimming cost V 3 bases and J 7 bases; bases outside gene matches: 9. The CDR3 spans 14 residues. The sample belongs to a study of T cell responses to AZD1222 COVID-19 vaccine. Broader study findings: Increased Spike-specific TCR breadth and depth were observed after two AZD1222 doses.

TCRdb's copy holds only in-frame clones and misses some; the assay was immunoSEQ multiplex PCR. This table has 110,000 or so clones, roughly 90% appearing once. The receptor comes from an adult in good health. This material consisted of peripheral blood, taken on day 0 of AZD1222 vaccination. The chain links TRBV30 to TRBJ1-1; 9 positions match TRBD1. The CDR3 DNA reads TGTGCCTGGAGCCTAGACAGGGGGAAGGGTGAAGCTTTCTTT. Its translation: CAWSLDRGKGEAFF.